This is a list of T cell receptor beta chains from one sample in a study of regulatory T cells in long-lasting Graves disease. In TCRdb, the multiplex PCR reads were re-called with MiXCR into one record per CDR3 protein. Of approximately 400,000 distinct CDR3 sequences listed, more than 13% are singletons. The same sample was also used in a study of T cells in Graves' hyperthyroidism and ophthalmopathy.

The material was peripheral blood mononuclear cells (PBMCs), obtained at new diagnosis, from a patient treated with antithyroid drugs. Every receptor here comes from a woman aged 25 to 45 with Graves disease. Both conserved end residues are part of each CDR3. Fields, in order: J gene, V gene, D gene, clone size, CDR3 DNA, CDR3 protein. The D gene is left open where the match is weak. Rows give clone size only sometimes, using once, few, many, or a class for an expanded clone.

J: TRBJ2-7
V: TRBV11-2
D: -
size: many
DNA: TGTGCCAGCAGCTTAGTGTATTTCACCCAGTATACCTACGAGCAGTACTTC
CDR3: CASSLVYFTQYTYEQYF

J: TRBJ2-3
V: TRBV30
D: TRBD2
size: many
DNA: TGTGCCTGGAGGGCGACTAGCGGGCACACAGATACGCAGTATTTT
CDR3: CAWRATSGHTDTQYF

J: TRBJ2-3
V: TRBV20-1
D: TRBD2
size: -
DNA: TGCAGTGCTAAGACTGAGGGGTCTCAAGCGGGAGGGCCGGGGGATACGCAGTATTTT
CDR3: CSAKTEGSQAGGPGDTQYF

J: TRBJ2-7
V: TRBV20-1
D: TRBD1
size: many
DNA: TGCAGTGCATCCGGGACAGGGGGCGCGTACGAGCAGTACTTC
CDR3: CSASGTGGAYEQYF

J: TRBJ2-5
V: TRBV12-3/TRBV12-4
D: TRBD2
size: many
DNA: TGTGCCGGCAGTTTGGGTAGCGGGGCGACTCAAGAGACCCAGTACTTC
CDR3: CAGSLGSGATQETQYF

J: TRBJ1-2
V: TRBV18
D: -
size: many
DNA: TGTGCCAGCTCACCGACAGTCCCTAACTATGGCTACACCTTC
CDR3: CASSPTVPNYGYTF

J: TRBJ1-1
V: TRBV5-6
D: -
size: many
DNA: TGTGCCAGCAGCTTGGGTGACGAACGGGCTTTCTTT
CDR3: CASSLGDERAFF

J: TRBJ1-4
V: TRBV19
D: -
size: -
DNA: TGTGCCAGTAGTATCAGAGGGCCGGTTGAAAAACTGTTTTTT
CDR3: CASSIRGPVEKLFF

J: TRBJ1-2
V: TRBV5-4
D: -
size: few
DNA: TGTGCCAGCAGCTTCTTACGGCGAGGCTACACCTTC
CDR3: CASSFLRRGYTF

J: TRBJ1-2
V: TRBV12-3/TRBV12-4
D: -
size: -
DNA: TGTGCCAGCAATGGAGAGTACTATGGCTACACCTTC
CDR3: CASNGEYYGYTF

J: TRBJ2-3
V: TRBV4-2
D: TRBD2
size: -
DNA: TGTGCCAGCAGCCAAGAAGGGCCCCTGACAGCGGGGATCACAGATACGCAGTATTTT
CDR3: CASSQEGPLTAGITDTQYF

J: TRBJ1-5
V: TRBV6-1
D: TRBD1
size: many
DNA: TGTGCCAGCAGTGAAAAGGTGGGCCAGGGGGTCTCTTTAAGTGGACGGCAGCCCCAGCATTTT
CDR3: CASSEKVGQGVSLSGRQPQHF

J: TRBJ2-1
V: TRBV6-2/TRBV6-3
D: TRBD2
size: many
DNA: TGTGCCAGCAGTTACGCCCACGGACTAGCGGGATCGTACTACAATGAGCAGTTCTTC
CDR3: CASSYAHGLAGSYYNEQFF

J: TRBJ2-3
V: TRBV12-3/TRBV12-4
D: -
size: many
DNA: TGTGCCAGCAGTTTGGGTCAGAAGACTAGCACAGATACGCAGTATTTT
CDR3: CASSLGQKTSTDTQYF

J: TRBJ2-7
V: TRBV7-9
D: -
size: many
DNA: TGTGCCAGCAGCTTAGCAACCTACGAGCAGTACTTC
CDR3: CASSLATYEQYF

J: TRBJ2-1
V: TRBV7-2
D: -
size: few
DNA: TGTGCCAGCAGCTTGAGGGACACTACCTACAATGAGCAGTTCTTC
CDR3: CASSLRDTTYNEQFF

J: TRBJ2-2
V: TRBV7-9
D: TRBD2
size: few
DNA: TGTGCCAGCAGCTCCAACGCCCATCGACTAGCGGGAGTCACCGGGGAGCTGTTTTTT
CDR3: CASSSNAHRLAGVTGELFF

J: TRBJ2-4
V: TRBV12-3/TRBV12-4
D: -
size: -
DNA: TGTGCCAGCAGTTTAGACGTCGGAAGCCCCAAAAACATTCAGTACTTC
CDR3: CASSLDVGSPKNIQYF

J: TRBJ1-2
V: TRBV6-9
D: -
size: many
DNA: TGTGCCAGCAGTTATACCCCAACAGGGAACTATGGCTACACCTTC
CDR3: CASSYTPTGNYGYTF

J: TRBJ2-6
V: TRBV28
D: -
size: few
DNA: TGTGCCAGCAAACAGGGTTCAGCTGGGGCCAACGTCCTGACTTTC
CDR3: CASKQGSAGANVLTF

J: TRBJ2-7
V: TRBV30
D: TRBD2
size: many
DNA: TGTGCCTGGACAAGGGGAACTAGCGGAGGTGGGTCCGAGCAGTACTTC
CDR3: CAWTRGTSGGGSEQYF

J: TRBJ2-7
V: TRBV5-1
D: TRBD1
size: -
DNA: TGCGCCAGCAGCTTGGGACAGGGGTTGAACGAGCAGTACTTC
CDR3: CASSLGQGLNEQYF